The sequence of this TCR beta chain was determined in a study of blood T cell repertoires in COVID-19 (dated by TCRdb to about 2020). In terms of the full investigation: Collaborator samples came from the United States, Italy and Spain and covered acute and convalescent phases of COVID-19. The prospective study material was composed of cDNA or gDNA derived from T cells, B-cell-depleted T cells, or PBMCs. Subjects who had been exposed to COVID-19, were actively infected with it, or had recovered from it provided the deeply sampled blood TCRbeta repertoires that made up the dataset. A freely available public database, intended as a resource for researchers studying the immune response to SARS-CoV-2, is where the repertoires were released. Samples were obtained from the ongoing ImmuneRACE study (first 160 participants) and from 1,000 to 1,500 subjects provided by 6 global collaborators. The sample metadata nearly always contained a de-identified subject ID, COVID-19 status, age in years and sex. Where available, HLA class I and class II types were taken from metadata supplied by the sample provider and were not determined by assay-based typing.

The CDR3 starts with the cysteine, ends with the phenylalanine, and has 15 residues. The sequence is cut down to CDR3 DNA, 45 bases in frame from base 1. CDR1 and CDR2 are read off the germline V gene as LGHNA and YNFKEQ. Deletion took 4 bases off V and 8 bases off J, with a span of 18 bases between the germline ends. Paper-wide results and their limitations: The quantity of clinical and demographic metadata differed by source and by participant and was supplied without curation.

Enrolling through a virtual design, the prospective study's participants ranged in age from about 18 to 89 years and lived across roughly 24 United States geographic areas. In the prospective study, participants were assigned to cohorts based on the clinical history participants reported in a screening survey and a study questionnaire. Recovered participants in ImmuneRACE Cohort 3 were defined by two consecutive negative NP/OP PCR tests, clearance by a healthcare professional, or resolution of symptoms. In the prospective study, whole blood, serum and a nasopharyngeal or oropharyngeal swab were collected from each participant by mobile phlebotomists. Additional blood draws and questionnaires over an approximately 2-month period could optionally be provided by prospective study participants. Before DNA extraction, prospective study blood samples were shipped either frozen or at room temperature.

TCRbeta CDR3 regions were amplified from genomic DNA using the immunoSEQ Assay, a bias-controlled multiplex PCR. The authors' pipeline ran thus. Within the assay, amplification of reference gene primers was used to estimate how many nucleated cells each sample contained. Sequence reads were collapsed and filtered to measure the absolute abundance of every unique TCRbeta CDR3 rearrangement. For each sample, productive Simpson clonality was calculated as the square root of Simpson's diversity index over productive rearrangements. TCRdb stores this immuneACCESS table with in-frame sequences only. Part of the clones is absent; in the studies checked, under half of the shortfall reflects unresolved V genes, and no reason is known for the rest. V, J and clone size reflect that table, while D and trimming were determined from the DNA. The sample table shows around 300,000 clones, and under 90% are seen once. The ten largest clones take up approximately 1.5% of the sample.

Points on this clone: Which antigen it targets is not known. No base quality values were provided; no much bigger clone lies one nucleotide off.

Sample: PBMCs or T cells enriched from blood (not recorded which). This clonotype was obtained from a woman between 40 and 55 years old who had recovered from COVID-19. Recombination joined TRBV4-2 with TRBJ2-4; a weak D assignment points to TRBD2 (6 bases agree). At the DNA level, the sequence is TGTGCCAGCAGCCCCGAGTCGGGAGTTTTGGACATTCAGTACTTC. Translated, it gives CASSPESGVLDIQYF.